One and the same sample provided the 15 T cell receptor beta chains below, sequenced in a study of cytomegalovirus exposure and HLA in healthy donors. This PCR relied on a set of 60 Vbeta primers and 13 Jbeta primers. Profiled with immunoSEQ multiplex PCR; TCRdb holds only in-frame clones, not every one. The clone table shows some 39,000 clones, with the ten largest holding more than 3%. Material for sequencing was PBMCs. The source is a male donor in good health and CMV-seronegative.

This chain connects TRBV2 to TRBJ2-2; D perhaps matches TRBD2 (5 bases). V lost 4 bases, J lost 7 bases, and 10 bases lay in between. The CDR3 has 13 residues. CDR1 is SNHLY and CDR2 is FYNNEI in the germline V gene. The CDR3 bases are TGTGCCAGCAGTGGAGACGGGGACGGGGAGCTGTTTTTT. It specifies CASSGDGDGELFF.

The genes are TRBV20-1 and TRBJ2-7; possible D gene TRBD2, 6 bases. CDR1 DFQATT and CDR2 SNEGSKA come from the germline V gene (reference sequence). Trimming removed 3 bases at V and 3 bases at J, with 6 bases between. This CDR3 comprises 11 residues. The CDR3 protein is CSARRDYEQYF. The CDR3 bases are TGCAGTGCTAGGCGGGACTACGAGCAGTACTTC.

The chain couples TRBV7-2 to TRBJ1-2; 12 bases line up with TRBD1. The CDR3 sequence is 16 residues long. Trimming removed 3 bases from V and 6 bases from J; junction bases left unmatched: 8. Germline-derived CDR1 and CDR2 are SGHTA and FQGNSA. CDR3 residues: CASSFPGQGAINGYTF. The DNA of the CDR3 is TGTGCCAGCAGCTTTCCGGGACAGGGGGCGATTAATGGCTACACCTTC.

CDR3 sequence (DNA): TGTGCCAGCAGTGGGACACCCATTGGTTCACCCCTCCACTTT. Protein: CASSGTPIGSPLHF. The chain joins TRBV6-5 to TRBJ1-6; TRBD1 is a possible D gene (6 bases). V shed 5 bases and J shed 9 bases, with 14 bases lying between them. The CDR3 runs to 14 residues. Per germline, CDR1 MNHEY and CDR2 SVGAGI.

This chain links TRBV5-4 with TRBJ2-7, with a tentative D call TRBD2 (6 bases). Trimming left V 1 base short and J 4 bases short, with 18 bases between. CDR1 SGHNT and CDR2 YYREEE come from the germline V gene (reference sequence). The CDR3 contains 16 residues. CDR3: CASSLWGERLLYEQYF. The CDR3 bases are TGTGCCAGCAGCTTGTGGGGGGAACGTCTTTTATACGAGCAGTACTTC.

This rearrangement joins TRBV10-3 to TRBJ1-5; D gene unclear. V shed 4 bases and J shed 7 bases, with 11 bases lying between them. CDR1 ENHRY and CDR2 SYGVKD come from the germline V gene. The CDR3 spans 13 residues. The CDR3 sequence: CAISGELAQPQHF. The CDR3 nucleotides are TGTGCCATCAGTGGGGAGCTCGCGCAGCCCCAGCATTTT.

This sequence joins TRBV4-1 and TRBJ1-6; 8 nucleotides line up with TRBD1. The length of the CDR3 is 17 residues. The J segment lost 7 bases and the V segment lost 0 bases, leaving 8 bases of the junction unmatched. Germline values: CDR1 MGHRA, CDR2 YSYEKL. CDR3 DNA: TGCGCCAGCAGCCAAGACCCCCCGGGACAGGACAATTCACCCCTCCACTTT. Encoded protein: CASSQDPPGQDNSPLHF.

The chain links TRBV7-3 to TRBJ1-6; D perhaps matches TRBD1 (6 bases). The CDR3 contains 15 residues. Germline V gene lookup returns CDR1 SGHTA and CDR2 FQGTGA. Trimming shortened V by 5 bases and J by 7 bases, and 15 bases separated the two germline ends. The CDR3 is CASSAQGLENSPLHF. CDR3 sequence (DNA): TGTGCCAGCAGCGCCCAGGGGCTAGAGAATTCACCCCTCCACTTT.

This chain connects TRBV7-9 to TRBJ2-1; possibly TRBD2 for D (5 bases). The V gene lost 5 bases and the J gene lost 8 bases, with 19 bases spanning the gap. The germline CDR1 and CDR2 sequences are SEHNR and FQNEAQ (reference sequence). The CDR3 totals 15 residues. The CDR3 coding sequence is TGTGCCAGCAGCCCCGAACGGGGTGTGATTTATGAGCAGTTCTTC. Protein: CASSPERGVIYEQFF.

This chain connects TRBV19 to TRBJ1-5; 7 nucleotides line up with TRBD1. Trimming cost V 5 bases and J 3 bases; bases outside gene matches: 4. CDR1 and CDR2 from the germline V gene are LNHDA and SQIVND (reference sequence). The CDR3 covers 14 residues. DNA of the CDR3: TGTGCCAGTAGTTGGGACAGCCTCAATCAGCCCCAGCATTTT. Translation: CASSWDSLNQPQHF.

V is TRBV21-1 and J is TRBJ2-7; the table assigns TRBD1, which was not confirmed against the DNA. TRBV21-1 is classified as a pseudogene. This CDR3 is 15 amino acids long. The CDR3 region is CASSKEPGTSYEQYF. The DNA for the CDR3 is TGTGCCAGCAGCAAAGAGCCAGGAACCTCCTACGAGCAGTACTTC.

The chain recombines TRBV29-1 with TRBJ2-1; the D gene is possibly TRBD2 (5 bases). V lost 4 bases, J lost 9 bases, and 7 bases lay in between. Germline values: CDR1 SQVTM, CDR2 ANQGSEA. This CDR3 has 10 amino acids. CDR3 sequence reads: CSVVEGEQFF. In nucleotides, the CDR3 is TGCAGCGTTGTTGAGGGTGAGCAGTTCTTC.

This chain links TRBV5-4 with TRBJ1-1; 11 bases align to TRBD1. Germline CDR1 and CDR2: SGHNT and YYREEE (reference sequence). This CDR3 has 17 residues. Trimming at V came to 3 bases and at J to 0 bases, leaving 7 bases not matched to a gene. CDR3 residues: CASSYGGTGGMNTEAFF. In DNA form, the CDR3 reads TGTGCCAGCAGCTATGGGGGGACAGGGGGGATGAACACTGAAGCTTTCTTT.

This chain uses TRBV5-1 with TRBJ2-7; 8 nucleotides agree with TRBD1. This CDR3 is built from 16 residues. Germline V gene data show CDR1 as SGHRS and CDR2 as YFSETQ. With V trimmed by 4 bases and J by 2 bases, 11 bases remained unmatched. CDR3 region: CASSLEGQASAYEQYF. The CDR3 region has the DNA TGCGCCAGCAGCCTGGAGGGACAGGCAAGCGCCTACGAGCAGTACTTC.

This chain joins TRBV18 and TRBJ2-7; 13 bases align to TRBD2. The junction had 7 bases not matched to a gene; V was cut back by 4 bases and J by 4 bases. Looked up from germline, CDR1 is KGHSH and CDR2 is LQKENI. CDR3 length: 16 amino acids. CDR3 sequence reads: CASSQGLAGEGYEQYF. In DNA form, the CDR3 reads TGTGCCAGCTCACAAGGACTAGCGGGGGAGGGTTACGAGCAGTACTTC.